This TCR beta chain was profiled in a study of CD8+ T cells in alopecia areata. Following extraction, RNA underwent reverse transcription to cDNA, which served as the sequencing template. Assay: immunoSEQ multiplex PCR; the TCRdb copy retains only in-frame clones and omits some. Seen here are approximately 150,000 clones, 55% observed once, and the top ten hold 4.5% to 5%. Study-wide findings and caveats: Higher clonality and more expanded CD8+ clones appeared in lesional than normal scalp. Patients shared TCRs less clearly than mice did, possibly for HLA-related reasons.

CD4+ and CD8+ T cells were sorted from PBMCs stained for CD3, CD4 and CD8. The V end lost 5 bases, the J end lost 7 bases, and 11 bases lay between the germline ends. The CDR3 loop spans 12 amino acids. Germline V gives CDR1 MNHEY, CDR2 SMNVEV (reference sequence). For this clone: Its antigen is currently unknown.

The receptor was derived from a human donor in good health. The rearrangement links TRBV27 to TRBJ2-5; D is perhaps TRBD2 (5 bases). The sequenced material came from CD4+ T cells sorted from blood. The CDR3 sequence is CASSPGRGTQYF. The DNA of the CDR3 is TGTGCCAGCAGTCCCGGCCGGGGGACCCAGTACTTC.